Here is one TCR beta chain with its context. Its antigen is not identified. The data belong to a study of a mutant IDH1 vaccine in newly diagnosed glioma. V lost 4 bases and J lost 2, with 18 bases in between. Germline V gives CDR1 SGHNT, CDR2 YYREEE (reference sequence). The CDR3 contains 16 residues. Documented time point: week 5, during vaccination. Vaccine doses each comprised 300 ug of mutant IDH1 20-mer peptide, with topical imiquimod. Sequenced by immunoSEQ multiplex PCR; TCRdb stores in-frame clones only, minus some. The table shows about 27,000 clones, with around four fifths occurring only once.

This sample comprised PBMCs, obtained from a glioma patient whose treatment included an IDH1 peptide vaccine. V and J are TRBV5-4 and TRBJ2-5; possibly TRBD2 for D (6 bases). This receptor was obtained from a man aged 35 to 55 with glioma. Some clones in this sample may be carry-over from other donors' samples. The CDR3 region is CASSEGFGGRQETQYF. The DNA of the CDR3 is TGTGCCAGCAGCGAAGGTTTCGGGGGTCGACAAGAGACCCAGTACTTC.